These T cell receptor beta chains were read from a single sample in a study of T cells after posttransplantation cyclophosphamide. Sequencing used immunoSEQ multiplex PCR; TCRdb keeps in-frame clones, though not all of them. Here the sample spans around 5,000 clones, about 80% being singletons. The sequencing here drew on PBMCs, taken after allogeneic stem cell transplant with posttransplant cyclophosphamide. All receptors derive from a male patient in his sixties or seventies who received an allogeneic stem cell transplant from an unrelated donor, was CMV-positive, and had no GVHD. T cells may partly derive from the graft donor. CDR3s include the opening cysteine and the closing phenylalanine or tryptophan. The D gene is left open where the match is weak. Not all rows give a size; the values are once, few, many and, for expanded clones, a class.

>NA|16|TRBV5-1|TRBD2|TRBJ2-7
TGCGCCAGCAGCTGGGATCTAGCGGGGATCAGGGACGAGCAGTACTTC
CASSWDLAGIRDEQYF
>NA|18|TRBV7-2|TRBD2|TRBJ2-6
TGTGCCAGCAGCTTAACACTAGCGGGCCATATCGGGACCAACGTCCTGACTTTC
CASSLTLAGHIGTNVLTF
>NA|14|TRBV19|NA|TRBJ2-4
TGTGCCAGTACTGCCTCCCCAGGTGGGAACATTCAGTACTTC
CASTASPGGNIQYF
>NA|14|TRBV9|NA|TRBJ2-1
TGTGCCAGCAGCCTCTCCGGACAGTACAATGAGCAGTTCTTC
CASSLSGQYNEQFF
>NA|14|TRBV28|NA|TRBJ1-1
TGTGCCAGCAGTTTTCGTGGAGAGAACACTGAAGCTTTCTTT
CASSFRGENTEAFF
>NA|12|TRBV28|NA|TRBJ1-5
TGTGCCAGCAGTTTACCGAATCAGCCCCAGCATTTT
CASSLPNQPQHF
>NA|13|TRBV11-2|NA|TRBJ2-3
TGTGCCAGCAGCTTGTGGGCTGGGGATACGCAGTATTTT
CASSLWAGDTQYF
>NA|15|TRBV19|NA|TRBJ1-5
TGTGCCAGTAGTATGCACAGGTTAAAGGACCAGCCCCAGCATTTT
CASSMHRLKDQPQHF
>NA|15|TRBV9|NA|TRBJ2-7
TGTGCCAGCAGCGCCCATTTGACTAGTGAATCTACTCAGTACTTC
CASSAHLTSESTQYF
>NA|16|TRBV4-3|TRBD1|TRBJ2-7
TGCGCCAGCAGCCAGAGCGCGACAGGGGAGACGTACGAGCAGTACTTC
CASSQSATGETYEQYF
>NA|14|TRBV7-7|TRBD1|TRBJ2-5
TGTGCCAGCAGCTTAGCGACAGGGTTGGAGACCCAGTACTTC
CASSLATGLETQYF
>NA|14|TRBV30|TRBD2|TRBJ2-5
TGTGCCTGGAGTGTTAAAGCGGGAGAGGAGACCCAGTACTTC
CAWSVKAGEETQYF
>NA|13|TRBV28|NA|TRBJ1-4
TGTGCCAGCATGAGTGCAACTAATGAAAAACTGTTTTTT
CASMSATNEKLFF
>once|19|TRBV5-8|NA|TRBJ1-5
TGTGCCAGCAGCTTGGATCCGGCAGGGGTCCATTTCGGCAATCAGCCCCAGCATTTT
CASSLDPAGVHFGNQPQHF
>few|11|TRBV2|NA|TRBJ1-6
TGTGCCAGCCGGTCGGGGACACCCCTCCACTTT
CASRSGTPLHF
>NA|15|TRBV7-2|NA|TRBJ1-5
TGTGCCAGCAGCTTAGACAGGAATAGCAATCAGCCCCAGCATTTT
CASSLDRNSNQPQHF
>NA|15|TRBV9|NA|TRBJ1-4
TGTGCCAGCAGCGCTCAGGGTCGTTACGGTGAAAAACTGTTTTTT
CASSAQGRYGEKLFF
>NA|13|TRBV6-1|NA|TRBJ1-2
TGTGCCAGCAATGGCAGGGCCGTATTCGGCTACACCTTC
CASNGRAVFGYTF
>NA|11|TRBV5-4|NA|TRBJ2-1
TGTGCCAGCAGCTTGCGAGGGTATTTGTTCTTC
CASSLRGYLFF
>once|14|TRBV6-6|NA|TRBJ2-1
TGTGCCAGCAGGCGGACTCAACGCAACATGGAGCAGTTCTTC
CASRRTQRNMEQFF